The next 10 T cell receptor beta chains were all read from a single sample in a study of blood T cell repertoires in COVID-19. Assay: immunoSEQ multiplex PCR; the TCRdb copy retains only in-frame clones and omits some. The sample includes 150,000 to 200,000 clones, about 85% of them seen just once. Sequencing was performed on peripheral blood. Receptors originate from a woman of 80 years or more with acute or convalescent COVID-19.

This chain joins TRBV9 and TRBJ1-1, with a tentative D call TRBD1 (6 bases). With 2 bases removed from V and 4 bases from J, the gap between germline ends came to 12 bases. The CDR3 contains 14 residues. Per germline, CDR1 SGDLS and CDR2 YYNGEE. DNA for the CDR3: TGTGCCAGCAGCGTGAACAGGGTTGGCACTGAAGCTTTCTTT. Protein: CASSVNRVGTEAFF.

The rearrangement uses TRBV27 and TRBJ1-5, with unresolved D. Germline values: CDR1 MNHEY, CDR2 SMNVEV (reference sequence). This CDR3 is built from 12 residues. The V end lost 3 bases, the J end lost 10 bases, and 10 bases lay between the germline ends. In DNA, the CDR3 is TGTGCCAGCAGTTTTAACGGGTATCCCCAGCATTTT. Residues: CASSFNGYPQHF.

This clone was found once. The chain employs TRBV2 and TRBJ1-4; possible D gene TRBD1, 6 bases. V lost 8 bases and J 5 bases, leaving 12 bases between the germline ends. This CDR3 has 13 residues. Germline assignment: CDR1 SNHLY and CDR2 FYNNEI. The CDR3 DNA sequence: TGTGCCAGCGCGCGACAGGTCAATGAAAAACTGTTTTTT. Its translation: CASARQVNEKLFF.

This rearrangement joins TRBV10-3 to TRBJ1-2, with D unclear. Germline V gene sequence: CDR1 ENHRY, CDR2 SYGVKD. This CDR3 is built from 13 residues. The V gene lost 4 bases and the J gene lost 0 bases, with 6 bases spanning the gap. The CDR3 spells CAISGRANYGYTF. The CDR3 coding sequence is TGTGCCATCAGTGGGAGAGCTAACTATGGCTACACCTTC.

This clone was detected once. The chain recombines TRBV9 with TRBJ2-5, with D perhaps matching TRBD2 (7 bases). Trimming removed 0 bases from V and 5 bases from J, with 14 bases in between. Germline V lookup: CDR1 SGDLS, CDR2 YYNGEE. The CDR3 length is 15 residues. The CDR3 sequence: CASSVVGGAMETQYF. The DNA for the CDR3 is TGTGCCAGCAGCGTAGTTGGGGGGGCGATGGAGACCCAGTACTTC.

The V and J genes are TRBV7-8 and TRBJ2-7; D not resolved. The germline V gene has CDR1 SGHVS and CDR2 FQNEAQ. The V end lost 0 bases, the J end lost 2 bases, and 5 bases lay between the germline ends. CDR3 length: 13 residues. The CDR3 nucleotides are TGTGCCAGCAGCTTAGCGGGCACCTACGAGCAGTACTTC. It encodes CASSLAGTYEQYF. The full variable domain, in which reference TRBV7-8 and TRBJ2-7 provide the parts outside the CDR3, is GAGVSQSPRYKVAKRGQDVALRCDPISGHVSLFWYQQALGQGPEFLTYFQNEAQLDKSGLPSDRFFAERPEGSVSTLKIQRTQQEDSAVYLCASSLAGTYEQYFGPGTRLTVT.

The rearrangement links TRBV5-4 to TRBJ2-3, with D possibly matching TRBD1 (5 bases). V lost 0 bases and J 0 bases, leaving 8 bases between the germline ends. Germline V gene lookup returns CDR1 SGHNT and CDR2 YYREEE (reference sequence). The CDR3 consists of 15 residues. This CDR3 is CASSLVTGSTDTQYF. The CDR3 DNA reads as TGTGCCAGCAGCTTGGTCACAGGTAGCACAGATACGCAGTATTTT.

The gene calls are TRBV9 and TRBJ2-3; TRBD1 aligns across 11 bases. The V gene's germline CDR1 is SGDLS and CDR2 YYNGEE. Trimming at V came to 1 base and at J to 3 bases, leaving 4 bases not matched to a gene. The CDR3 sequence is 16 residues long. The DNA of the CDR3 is TGTGCCAGCAGCGTACCGGACAGGGGGCGGACAGATACGCAGTATTTT. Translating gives CASSVPDRGRTDTQYF.

For the CDR3, the DNA is TGTGCCAGCAGTTCCCAGTTGCGAGGGAGGTATAGCAATGAGCAGTTCTTC. Its protein is CASSSQLRGRYSNEQFF. The chain employs TRBV7-2 and TRBJ2-1; a weak D match, TRBD2 (6 bases). The V and J ends lost 6 bases and 6 bases respectively, with 24 bases between them. Germline lookup yields CDR1 SGHTA and CDR2 FQGNSA. CDR3 size: 17 residues.

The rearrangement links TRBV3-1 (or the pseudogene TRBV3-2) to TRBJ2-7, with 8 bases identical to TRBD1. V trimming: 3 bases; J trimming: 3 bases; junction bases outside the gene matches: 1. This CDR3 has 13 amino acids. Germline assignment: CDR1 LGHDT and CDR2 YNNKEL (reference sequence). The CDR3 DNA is TGTGCCAGCAGCCACGGGACAGGCTACGAGCAGTACTTC. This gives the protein CASSHGTGYEQYF.